This entry lists 5 T cell receptor beta chains sequenced from one sample in a study of circulating and synovial CD4+ cells in juvenile arthritis. The table came from immunoSEQ multiplex PCR; TCRdb's copy has only in-frame clones and leaves some out. Of around 16,000 clones detected, 90% to 95% appear once; the ten largest clones hold around 0.78%. Sequences were obtained from CD4+ T cells from blood. These receptor sequences come from a human donor with juvenile idiopathic arthritis.

This chain joins TRBV21-1 and TRBJ2-3; the table names TRBD2, a call not compared with the DNA. TRBV21-1 is noted as a pseudogene. This CDR3 has 15 amino acids. The CDR3: CASTPRGTGADTQYF. The CDR3 DNA is TGTGCCAGCACACCTCGTGGGACGGGGGCAGATACGCAGTATTTT.

This chain's CDR3 is CASPNPVVVPGELFF. DNA of the CDR3: TGCGCCAGCCCCAACCCGGTAGTTGTACCCGGGGAGCTGTTTTTT. V and J are TRBV5-1 and TRBJ2-2; D not certain. CDR1 is SGHRS, CDR2 YFSETQ, per germline. The CDR3 is made up of 15 amino acids. Trimming pared 7 bases from V and 6 bases from J, leaving 19 bases between.

V usage is TRBV19 and J usage is TRBJ2-2, with D unclear. Germline V lookup: CDR1 LNHDA, CDR2 SQIVND (reference sequence). Trimming pared 3 bases from V and 6 bases from J, leaving 11 bases between. This CDR3 has 14 amino acids. The CDR3 coding sequence is TGTGCCAGTAGTATGGCTCTTAGCCCCGGGGAGCTGTTTTTT. Translated, it gives CASSMALSPGELFF.

V is TRBV7-8 and J is TRBJ2-3; TRBD1 is a possible D gene (6 bases). V dropped 1 base and J dropped 3 bases, with 11 bases sitting between them. CDR1 is SGHVS, CDR2 FQNEAQ, per germline. There are 15 residues in the CDR3. In DNA form, the CDR3 reads TGTGCCAGCAGCTTAGATGTGGGGGCGACAGATACGCAGTATTTT. Protein: CASSLDVGATDTQYF.

V usage is TRBV7-2 and J usage is TRBJ2-5, with 8 bases matching TRBD1. Germline-derived CDR1 and CDR2 are SGHTA and FQGNSA. The CDR3 totals 16 residues. Losses at the gene ends were 3 bases for V and 2 bases for J; bases not matched to a gene: 8. The CDR3 sequence: CASSLVTGVVQETQYF. CDR3 sequence (DNA): TGTGCCAGCAGCTTGGTGACAGGGGTCGTACAAGAGACCCAGTACTTC.